Shown below are 12 T cell receptor beta chains from a single sample sequenced in a study of cytomegalovirus exposure and HLA in healthy donors. In the PCR, 60 Vbeta and 13 Jbeta primers were used. Produced via immunoSEQ multiplex PCR; TCRdb's table is partial and in-frame only. The sample lists some 120,000 clones, approximately 80% occurring once. Specimen: PBMCs. The receptors here all came from a man aged 25-40 years in good health and CMV-seropositive.

In this sample, this clone turned up a few times. The chain carries TRBV2 and TRBJ2-1, with D unclear. This CDR3 is built from 14 residues. In germline, CDR1 is SNHLY, CDR2 FYNNEI. Trimming removed 3 bases from V and 3 bases from J, with 9 bases in between. The CDR3 DNA reads TGTGCCAGCAGTGATCGCGGTTTCTACAATGAGCAGTTCTTC. Protein: CASSDRGFYNEQFF.

This clone was observed a handful of times. V and J are TRBV7-2 and TRBJ2-7; D may be TRBD1 (5 bases). Trimming shortened V by 2 bases and J by 2 bases, and 19 bases separated the two germline ends. This CDR3 region has 17 residues. Germline CDR1 and CDR2: SGHTA and FQGNSA. The CDR3 coding sequence is TGTGCCAGCAGCTTAAGAGCCGGGCAGGGCCCCACCTACGAGCAGTACTTC. Translating gives CASSLRAGQGPTYEQYF.

V gene TRBV7-9 combines with J gene TRBJ1-4; D perhaps matches TRBD1 (5 bases). Trimming left V 8 bases short and J 5 bases short, with 9 bases between. Germline V gene lookup returns CDR1 SEHNR and CDR2 FQNEAQ (reference sequence). This CDR3 has 12 amino acids. The CDR3 sequence is CASGQGNEKLFF. The CDR3 coding sequence is TGTGCCAGCGGTCAGGGAAATGAAAAACTGTTTTTT.

This chain uses TRBV4-2 with TRBJ2-7; the match to TRBD2 covers 10 bases. The CDR3 is 16 residues long. CDR1 is LGHNA, CDR2 YNFKEQ, per germline. The V gene end was trimmed by 3 bases and the J gene end by 2 bases; junction bases not matched to a gene: 7. CDR3 protein: CASSQDLAGGPYEQYF. The CDR3, as DNA: TGTGCCAGCAGCCAGGACTTAGCGGGAGGACCCTACGAGCAGTACTTC.

The chain links TRBV27 to TRBJ2-5, with 13 bases that match TRBD2. Trimming took 5 bases from V and 5 from J; bases not matched to a gene: 11. CDR1 MNHEY and CDR2 SMNVEV come from the germline V gene (reference sequence). The CDR3 has 17 amino acids. In nucleotides, the CDR3 is TGTGCCAGCAGTCAGGAACTAGCGGGAGGGCCTTGGGAGACCCAGTACTTC. The encoded protein is CASSQELAGGPWETQYF.

This chain connects TRBV27 to TRBJ2-7; 7 nucleotides match TRBD1. Germline lookup yields CDR1 MNHEY and CDR2 SMNVEV (reference sequence). This CDR3 comprises 14 residues. J gave up 0 bases and V 5 bases, and 4 bases lay outside the gene matches. In DNA, the CDR3 is TGTGCCAGCAGTCCACGGACAGGCTCCTACGAGCAGTACTTC. Amino acids: CASSPRTGSYEQYF.

This rearrangement joins TRBV14 to TRBJ2-7; D not certain. V lost 0 bases to trimming and J lost 4 bases, with 13 bases between them. Per the germline V gene, CDR1 is SGHDN and CDR2 is FVKESK. The CDR3 runs 15 residues. CDR3 loop: CASSQDSGYGYEQYF. CDR3 coding DNA: TGTGCCAGCAGCCAAGATTCTGGGTACGGGTACGAGCAGTACTTC. Looking up the rest from reference TRBV14 and TRBJ2-7 gives the full variable domain: EAGVTQFPSHSVIEKGQTVTLRCDPISGHDNLYWYRRVMGKEIKFLLHFVKESKQDESGMPNNRFLAERTGGTYSTLKVQPAELEDSGVYFCASSQDSGYGYEQYFGPGTRLTVT.

The chain links TRBV27 to TRBJ2-7; D might be TRBD2 (7 bases). The V end was cut by 1 base, the J end by 6 bases, with 16 bases between. This CDR3 contains 15 residues. The V gene's germline CDR1 is MNHEY and CDR2 SMNVEV (reference sequence). The chain's CDR3 is CASSLWSGDTGEQYF. In DNA form, the CDR3 reads TGTGCCAGCAGTTTATGGAGCGGGGACACCGGCGAGCAGTACTTC.

This sequence joins TRBV19 and TRBJ2-5; TRBD2 is a possible D gene (5 bases). V was trimmed by 3 bases and J by 6 bases, leaving 5 bases between them. There are 11 residues in the CDR3. CDR1 and CDR2 from the germline V gene are LNHDA and SQIVND (reference sequence). The chain's CDR3 is CASSIGKTQYF. The DNA of the CDR3 is TGTGCCAGTAGTATCGGGAAGACCCAGTACTTC.

This clone has only one observation. The genes are TRBV27 and TRBJ1-2; 9 bases are a match to TRBD1. CDR1 and CDR2 from the germline V gene are MNHEY and SMNVEV (reference sequence). J gave up 2 bases and V 6 bases, and 7 bases lay outside the gene matches. This CDR3 is 15 amino acids long. CDR3 amino acids: CASRTGGTTNYGYTF. CDR3 nucleotides: TGTGCCAGCAGGACAGGGGGAACTACAAACTATGGCTACACCTTC.

J is TRBJ2-1 and V is TRBV5-6; D may be TRBD2 (6 bases). The CDR3 consists of 13 residues. The V and J ends lost 6 bases and 3 bases respectively, with 10 bases between them. Germline V gives CDR1 SGHDT, CDR2 YYEEEE. The CDR3 loop reads CASTLGGYNEQFF. The DNA of the CDR3 is TGTGCCAGCACCCTGGGGGGCTACAATGAGCAGTTCTTC.

This rearrangement joins TRBV7-3 to TRBJ2-1; TRBD2 agrees at 8 bases. CDR3 size: 12 residues. Germline CDR1 and CDR2: SGHTA and FQGTGA. Unmatched junction bases numbered 7, after V lost 5 bases and J lost 13 bases. The CDR3 bases are TGTGCCAGCAGCCCGGGACTAGGCGAACAGTTCTTC. Its translation: CASSPGLGEQFF. Filled out from reference TRBV7-3 and TRBJ2-1, the complete variable domain reads GAGVSQTPSNKVTEKGKYVELRCDPISGHTALYWYRQSLGQGPEFLIYFQGTGAADDSGLPNDRFFAVRPEGSVSTLKIQRTERGDSAVYLCASSPGLGEQFFGPGTRLTVL.